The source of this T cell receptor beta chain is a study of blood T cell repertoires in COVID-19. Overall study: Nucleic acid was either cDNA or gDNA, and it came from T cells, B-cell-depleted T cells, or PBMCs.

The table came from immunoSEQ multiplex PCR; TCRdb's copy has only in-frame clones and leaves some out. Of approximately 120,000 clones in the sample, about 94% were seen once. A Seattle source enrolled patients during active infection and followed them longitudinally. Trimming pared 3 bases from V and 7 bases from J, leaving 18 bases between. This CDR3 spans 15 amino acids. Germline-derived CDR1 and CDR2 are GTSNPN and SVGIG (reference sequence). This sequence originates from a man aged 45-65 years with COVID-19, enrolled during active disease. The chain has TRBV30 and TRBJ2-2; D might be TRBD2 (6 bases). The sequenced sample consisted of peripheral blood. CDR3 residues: CAWRLGGGGFGELFF. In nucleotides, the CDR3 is TGTGCCTGGAGATTGGGGGGTGGAGGGTTCGGGGAGCTGTTTTTT.